A single sample gave rise to the 24 T cell receptor beta chains below, sequenced in a study of beta chain features in type 1 diabetes. The whole isolated RNA underwent reverse transcription, so sequencing captured expressed TCRB transcripts. Generated by immunoSEQ multiplex PCR, the TCRdb table keeps only in-frame clones and is missing some. Seen here are a few hundred thousand clones, 27% observed once, and the top ten hold 3.5% to 4%. Material: central memory CD4+ T cells from blood. These receptors all come from a man aged 25 to 40 in good health.

This clone was counted at least ten times. The V call is TRBV4-1, the J call TRBJ1-4; no clear D. The CDR3 extends over 16 amino acids. The germline V gene encodes CDR1 MGHRA and CDR2 YSYEKL. With 3 bases removed from V and 0 bases from J, the gap between germline ends came to 11 bases. The CDR3 reads CASSQGSFATNEKLFF. CDR3 in DNA: TGCGCCAGCAGCCAGGGGTCCTTTGCAACTAATGAAAAACTGTTTTTT.

V gene TRBV11-2 combines with J gene TRBJ1-3; D is unclear. V lost 9 bases to trimming and J lost 2 bases, with 11 bases between them. Looked up from germline, CDR1 is SGHAT and CDR2 is FQNNGV. The CDR3 has 13 residues. The CDR3, as DNA: TGTGCCAGTCGGAGGATTGCTGGAAACACCATATATTTT. This encodes CASRRIAGNTIYF. Based on the CDR3 plus reference TRBV11-2 and TRBJ1-3, the full variable domain is EAGVAQSPRYKIIEKRQSVAFWCNPISGHATLYWYQQILGQGPKLLIQFQNNGVVDDSQLPKDRFSAERLKGVDSTLKIQPAKLEDSAVYLCASRRIAGNTIYFGEGSWLTVV.

V is TRBV11-2 and J is TRBJ1-5; 9 bases line up with TRBD1. The CDR3 is 15 residues long. Germline trimming cut 5 bases from V and 4 bases from J; bases unmatched to any gene: 6. CDR1 SGHAT and CDR2 FQNNGV come from the germline V gene. CDR3 amino acids: CASSPPGQGNQPQHF. CDR3 sequence (DNA): TGTGCCAGCAGCCCCCCTGGACAGGGGAATCAGCCCCAGCATTTT.

This clone was seen more than once but under ten times. The gene calls are TRBV5-6 and TRBJ2-4; maybe TRBD2 (6 bases). V lost 4 bases and J 4 bases, leaving 15 bases between the germline ends. This CDR3 spans 15 amino acids. CDR1 and CDR2 from the germline V gene are SGHDT and YYEEEE. CDR3 DNA: TGTGCCAGCAGCGGGAGGCGCCCTACAAAAAACATTCAGTACTTC. Translation gives CASSGRRPTKNIQYF. Full variable domain (missing parts from reference TRBV5-6 and TRBJ2-4): DAGVTQSPTHLIKTRGQQVTLRCSPKSGHDTVSWYQQALGQGPQFIFQYYEEEERQRGNFPDRFSGHQFPNYSSELNVNALLLGDSALYLCASSGRRPTKNIQYFGAGTRLSVL.

This clone was counted only a few times. The chain uses TRBV6-5 and TRBJ2-7; TRBD1 is a possible D gene (5 bases). Trimming pared 8 bases from V and 1 base from J, leaving 15 bases between. This CDR3 region has 14 residues. Germline V gives CDR1 MNHEY, CDR2 SVGAGI. For the CDR3, the DNA is TGTGCCAGCTCCGGGCAGGGAAAATCCTACGAGCAGTACTTC. Protein: CASSGQGKSYEQYF.

This clone was recorded a few times. The chain is built from TRBV29-1 and TRBJ2-7; unclear D gene. Trimming stripped 3 bases from V and 2 bases from J, with 8 bases between. The CDR3 covers 12 residues. The germline gives CDR1 SQVTM, CDR2 ANQGSEA. Written as DNA, the CDR3 is TGCAGCGTTGAGGCCAAGCCCTACGAGCAGTACTTC. Amino acids: CSVEAKPYEQYF.

This clone occurred a few times. V usage is TRBV13 and J usage is TRBJ2-5; no clear D. The CDR3 is made up of 14 amino acids. Between the trimmed V and J ends, which lost 2 bases and 0 bases, there was a span of 7 bases. CDR1 is PRHDT, CDR2 FYEKMQ, per germline (reference sequence). As DNA, the CDR3 is TGTGCCAGCAGCTTAACTAAGTACCAAGAGACCCAGTACTTC. Translating gives CASSLTKYQETQYF.

Concerning this clone itself: Germline and junction disagree at one end, which may indicate a read error. This chain joins TRBV7-2 and TRBJ2-7; tentatively, D is TRBD2 (7 bases). Germline loops: CDR1 SGHTA, CDR2 FQGNSA. The CDR3 covers 15 residues. The CDR3 sequence is CASSVAVGGPYEQYF. In DNA, the CDR3 is TGTGCCAGCAGCGTAGCGGTGGGGGGGCCCTACGAGCAGTACTTC.

The rearrangement links TRBV30 to TRBJ2-5, with 7 bases fitting TRBD2. The V segment lost 4 bases and the J segment 6 bases; nucleotides outside the gene matches: 5. The CDR3 runs to 12 residues. In germline, CDR1 is GTSNPN, CDR2 SVGIG (reference sequence). The CDR3 nucleotides are TGTGCCTGGACGACTAGCAGACAGACCCAGTACTTC. This codes for CAWTTSRQTQYF.

This clone was observed a handful of times. This chain links TRBV5-6 with TRBJ2-7; 9 nucleotides align to TRBD1. Germline values: CDR1 SGHDT, CDR2 YYEEEE. This CDR3 has 16 residues. The V segment lost 5 bases and the J segment 6 bases; nucleotides outside the gene matches: 15. The CDR3 bases are TGTGCCAGCAGTCTAACAGGGGGCCCCGCGGTAAGCGAGCAGTACTTC. It encodes CASSLTGGPAVSEQYF.

This rearrangement joins TRBV28 to TRBJ2-3, with D tentatively TRBD1 (5 bases). This CDR3 comprises 13 residues. Germline CDR1 reads MDHEN; CDR2 reads SYDVKM. Deletions cut 8 bases from V and 1 base from J, with 10 bases between. The CDR3 bases are TGTGCCAGCCGGAAAGGGGGCACAGATACGCAGTATTTT. It translates to CASRKGGTDTQYF.

This clone was observed a single time. V usage is TRBV11-2 and J usage is TRBJ2-4; a possible D gene is TRBD1 (5 bases). There are 16 residues in the CDR3. Trimming took off 0 bases at V and 8 bases at J, with 17 bases between the two ends. Germline CDR1 reads SGHAT; CDR2 reads FQNNGV. The chain's CDR3 is CASSLEVAQGRDIQYF. CDR3 nucleotide sequence: TGTGCCAGCAGCTTAGAGGTGGCGCAGGGAAGGGACATTCAGTACTTC.

CDR3 DNA sequence: TGCGCCCCCTCTTCCAGGAAGGAGGAAAACTACGAGCAGTACTTC. Translating it yields CAPSSRKEENYEQYF. J is TRBJ2-7 and V is TRBV5-1; weak D call: TRBD2 (5 bases). From germline, CDR1 is SGHRS and CDR2 YFSETQ. The V gene lost 10 bases and the J gene lost 3 bases, with 23 bases spanning the gap. The CDR3 consists of 15 residues.

This clone was found a few times. CDR3 sequence reads: CASSPVGLNTEAFF. In DNA form, the CDR3 reads TGTGCCAGCAGCCCGGTTGGCCTGAACACTGAAGCTTTCTTT. The chain couples TRBV6-5 to TRBJ1-1, with D unresolved. Germline assignment: CDR1 MNHEY and CDR2 SVGAGI. The CDR3 runs to 14 residues. V lost 6 bases, J lost 0 bases, and 11 bases lay in between.

The table lists this clone with a few counts. This chain uses TRBV10-3 with TRBJ2-1; TRBD1 or TRBD2 may be the D gene (5 bases each). Trimming took 6 bases from V and 4 from J, leaving 10 bases between them. The CDR3 runs 13 residues. The V gene's germline CDR1 is ENHRY and CDR2 SYGVKD. CDR3 amino acids: CAISRETYNEQFF. Written as DNA, the CDR3 is TGTGCCATCAGCAGGGAGACGTACAATGAGCAGTTCTTC.

CDR3 sequence (DNA): TGTGCCAGCAGTTCGGACAGGGTCTACGAGCAGTACTTC. Its protein product is CASSSDRVYEQYF. The gene calls are TRBV7-2 and TRBJ2-7, with 8 positions matching TRBD1. Per the germline V gene, CDR1 is SGHTA and CDR2 is FQGNSA. Losses at the gene ends were 6 bases for V and 3 bases for J; bases not matched to a gene: 4. The CDR3 is 13 residues long.

V and J are TRBV2 and TRBJ2-7; a possible D gene is TRBD2 (5 bases). V gave up 8 bases and J gave up 7 bases, with 15 bases separating them. This CDR3 is built from 12 residues. Germline V gives CDR1 SNHLY, CDR2 FYNNEI. CDR3 loop: CASEAVVGEQYF. CDR3 DNA: TGTGCCAGCGAAGCGGTAGTTGGGGAGCAGTACTTC.

CDR3 amino acids: CASRPNDSPLHF. As DNA, the CDR3 is TGTGCCAGCAGGCCAAATGATTCACCCCTCCACTTT. The rearrangement joins TRBV6-5 to TRBJ1-6; D is unresolved. Germline V gene lookup returns CDR1 MNHEY and CDR2 SVGAGI. The CDR3 has 12 amino acids. V lost 6 bases to trimming and J lost 8 bases, with 8 bases between them.

In this sample, this clone turned up a few times. This chain links TRBV9 with TRBJ2-7, with 9 bases that match TRBD1. The germline V gene encodes CDR1 SGDLS and CDR2 YYNGEE. The length of the CDR3 is 14 residues. The J segment lost 4 bases and the V segment lost 3 bases, leaving 5 bases of the junction unmatched. For the CDR3, the DNA is TGTGCCAGCAGCGCGGACAGGGGAGGGTACGAGCAGTACTTC. Protein: CASSADRGGYEQYF.

This chain connects TRBV7-9 to TRBJ2-3, with TRBD2 matching 9 bases. Germline assignment: CDR1 SEHNR and CDR2 FQNEAQ (reference sequence). The junction had 7 bases not matched to a gene; V was cut back by 5 bases and J by 1 base. The CDR3 has 16 residues. The DNA for the CDR3 is TGTGCCAGCAGCCTCTTAGCGGGAGCGGGCACAGATACGCAGTATTTT. Amino acids: CASSLLAGAGTDTQYF.

This clone has only a few counts. This sequence joins TRBV6-6 and TRBJ2-3; 8 positions match TRBD1. CDR1 is MNHNY, CDR2 SVGAGI, per germline (reference sequence). V lost 6 bases to trimming and J lost 3 bases; unmatched junction nucleotides: 8. This CDR3 contains 15 residues. The CDR3 loop is CASRRQGAITDTQYF. The CDR3 DNA is TGTGCCAGCAGGCGCCAGGGGGCGATTACAGATACGCAGTATTTT.

This clone came up a few times. V usage is TRBV7-2 and J usage is TRBJ2-5; D unclear. Looked up from germline, CDR1 is SGHTA and CDR2 is FQGNSA. Trimming left V 4 bases short and J 0 bases short, with 3 bases between. The CDR3 covers 12 residues. DNA of the CDR3: TGTGCCAGCAGCTCTCACCAAGAGACCCAGTACTTC. This sequence encodes CASSSHQETQYF.

The rearrangement links TRBV5-4 to TRBJ2-4; possible D gene TRBD2, 5 bases. Trimming left V 3 bases short and J 6 bases short, with 19 bases between. The CDR3 has 16 residues. CDR1 and CDR2 (germline): SGHNT, YYREEE (reference sequence). This CDR3 reads CASSSEGSEGRNIQYF. CDR3 sequence (DNA): TGTGCCAGCAGCTCAGAGGGTAGCGAGGGCAGAAACATTCAGTACTTC.

This clone was seen a few times. The rearrangement joins TRBV10-2 to TRBJ1-6; D gene uncertain. The V and J ends lost 6 bases and 4 bases respectively, with 13 bases between them. There are 15 residues in the CDR3. In germline, CDR1 is WSHSY, CDR2 SAAADI. This chain's CDR3 is CASRDSGVYNSPLHF. The CDR3, as DNA: TGCGCCAGCAGGGATTCTGGGGTTTATAATTCACCCCTCCACTTT.